The next 27 T cell receptor beta chains were all read from a single sample in a study of cytomegalovirus exposure and HLA in healthy donors. A multiplex PCR was run with 60 Vbeta primers and 13 Jbeta primers. Generated by immunoSEQ multiplex PCR, the TCRdb table keeps only in-frame clones and is missing some. There are some 190,000 clones in the sample; roughly 80% occur only once, and 1.6% lies in the top ten. Material: PBMCs. These receptors all come from a woman between 45 and 65 years old in good health and CMV-seronegative.

This sequence joins TRBV5-4 and TRBJ1-1; unclear D gene. The CDR3 contains 14 residues. The germline V gene has CDR1 SGHNT and CDR2 YYREEE (reference sequence). Trimming pared 2 bases from V and 3 bases from J, leaving 11 bases between. The DNA for the CDR3 is TGTGCCAGCAGCTTTAGAGGGAGTGACACTGAAGCTTTCTTT. Translated: CASSFRGSDTEAFF.

This clone was seen at least ten times. V usage is TRBV10-3 and J usage is TRBJ1-1; the D is unclear. V was pared by 3 bases and J by 0 bases, with 8 bases between. Germline V gene data show CDR1 as ENHRY and CDR2 as SYGVKD. This CDR3 spans 14 amino acids. CDR3 loop: CAISELKLNTEAFF. CDR3 in DNA: TGTGCCATCAGTGAACTAAAGCTGAACACTGAAGCTTTCTTT.

The V and J genes are TRBV6-1 and TRBJ2-7; 15 bases line up with TRBD2. The ends lost 10 bases at V and 5 bases at J; junction bases unmatched: 9. The length of the CDR3 is 15 residues. Germline V gene data show CDR1 as MNHNS and CDR2 as SASEGT. The CDR3 protein is CATRGLAGGPNEQYF. The CDR3 DNA sequence: TGTGCCACCCGAGGACTAGCGGGAGGGCCAAACGAGCAGTACTTC.

This sequence joins TRBV28 and TRBJ1-5; TRBD1 aligns across 8 bases. V shed 9 bases, J shed 6 bases, and the junction held 19 bases outside the gene matches. Germline V lookup: CDR1 MDHEN, CDR2 SYDVKM. The CDR3 spans 17 residues. CDR3 loop: CASPPNRGQAFGQPQHF. CDR3 coding DNA: TGTGCCAGTCCCCCCAACCGGGGACAGGCGTTCGGTCAGCCCCAGCATTTT.

The chain is built from TRBV5-1 and TRBJ1-2; maybe TRBD1 (5 bases). V lost 4 bases and J 0 bases, leaving 16 bases between the germline ends. The CDR3 loop spans 16 amino acids. CDR1 is SGHRS, CDR2 YFSETQ, per germline. The CDR3 region has the DNA TGCGCCAGCAGCCGGGACTCCCCAGCCGCTAACTATGGCTACACCTTC. Residues: CASSRDSPAANYGYTF.

The chain has TRBV4-3 and TRBJ1-1; D gene unclear. CDR1 is LGHNA, CDR2 YSLEER, per germline. Trimming took 0 bases from V and 3 from J, leaving 5 bases between them. CDR3 length equals 13 residues. CDR3 nucleotide sequence: TGCGCCAGCAGCCAAGATCCGTACACTGAAGCTTTCTTT. Translating gives CASSQDPYTEAFF.

This chain joins TRBV4-3 and TRBJ1-1; 7 bases are a match to TRBD1. V lost 1 base to trimming and J lost 3 bases; unmatched junction nucleotides: 23. Germline V gives CDR1 LGHNA, CDR2 YSLEER. This CDR3 has 21 amino acids. The CDR3 bases are TGCGCCAGCAGCCAAGTGCTAAATTGGGGGACAGCCCCCTCGGGGGACACTGAAGCTTTCTTT. This codes for CASSQVLNWGTAPSGDTEAFF.

This sequence joins TRBV28 and TRBJ1-4; a weak D match, TRBD1 (5 bases). The ends were cut back, 7 bases at V and 4 bases at J, with 10 bases in the middle. CDR1 and CDR2 from the germline V gene are MDHEN and SYDVKM. The CDR3 is 13 amino acids. In nucleotides, the CDR3 is TGTGCCAGCACCAGGGTCCTTAATGAAAAACTGTTTTTT. Encoded protein: CASTRVLNEKLFF.

This rearrangement joins TRBV28 to TRBJ2-7, with TRBD2 matching over 11 bases. CDR3 size: 16 residues. With V trimmed by 2 bases and J by 3 bases, 6 bases remained unmatched. Germline assignment: CDR1 MDHEN and CDR2 SYDVKM. This CDR3 is CASSLQLLAGVYEQYF. Written as DNA, the CDR3 is TGTGCCAGCAGTTTACAACTACTAGCGGGAGTCTACGAGCAGTACTTC.

The J gene is TRBJ2-5, the V gene TRBV5-1; 9 bases agree with TRBD2. This CDR3 is built from 15 residues. Per the germline V gene, CDR1 is SGHRS and CDR2 is YFSETQ. V lost 3 bases, J lost 4 bases, and 7 bases stayed unmatched. The CDR3 is CASSSSGRPTETQYF. The CDR3, as DNA: TGCGCCAGCAGCTCAAGCGGGAGGCCCACAGAGACCCAGTACTTC.

The rearrangement joins TRBV29-1 to TRBJ1-2; D perhaps matches TRBD1 (5 bases). Germline-derived CDR1 and CDR2 are SQVTM and ANQGSEA. The CDR3 totals 16 residues. The V end was cut by 0 bases, the J end by 3 bases, with 17 bases between. The CDR3 reads CSVEDPWTPGHYGYTF. CDR3 coding DNA: TGCAGCGTTGAAGATCCCTGGACACCTGGGCACTATGGCTACACCTTC.

The chain links TRBV7-9 to TRBJ1-2; 9 positions match TRBD1. The CDR3 is 14 residues long. In germline, CDR1 is SEHNR, CDR2 FQNEAQ (reference sequence). The V and J ends lost 3 bases and 7 bases, in that order; junction bases with no gene match: 6. The chain's CDR3 is CASSLDRGMSGYTF. The CDR3, as DNA: TGTGCCAGCAGCTTGGACAGGGGAATGAGTGGCTACACCTTC.

The chain links TRBV29-1 to TRBJ1-1; 7 nucleotides match TRBD1. J was trimmed by 4 bases and V by 6 bases; bases with no gene match: 2. Germline assignment: CDR1 SQVTM and CDR2 ANQGSEA. The length of the CDR3 is 11 residues. The CDR3: CSVGTATEAFF. The CDR3 DNA sequence: TGCAGCGTAGGGACAGCCACTGAAGCTTTCTTT.

V usage is TRBV9 and J usage is TRBJ1-2; perhaps TRBD1 as D (5 bases). V was clipped by 6 bases and J by 4 bases, with 28 bases between them. The CDR3 extends over 18 amino acids. Germline CDR1 is SGDLS and CDR2 is YYNGEE. The chain's CDR3 is CASTPRDSGAGGGYGYTF. Written as DNA, the CDR3 is TGTGCCAGCACCCCAAGGGACTCCGGGGCGGGTGGAGGCTATGGCTACACCTTC.

The J gene is TRBJ2-6, the V gene TRBV15; TRBD2 might be the D (6 bases). Germline V gives CDR1 LNHNV, CDR2 YYDKDF (reference sequence). The V end lost 8 bases, the J end lost 1 base, and 24 bases lay between the germline ends. The CDR3 has 19 residues. The CDR3 DNA is TGTGCCACCTCGGGGGTTATGGGTCCCCGGAATTCTGGGGCCAACGTCCTGACTTTC. This codes for CATSGVMGPRNSGANVLTF.

The chain uses TRBV29-1 and TRBJ1-1; D is possibly TRBD1 (5 bases). Germline CDR1 and CDR2: SQVTM and ANQGSEA. The CDR3 has 13 residues. V was pared by 7 bases and J by 4 bases, with 16 bases between. As DNA, the CDR3 is TGCAGCGCCACCACCGGGGGGGTCACTGAAGCTTTCTTT. Translation: CSATTGGVTEAFF.

V gene TRBV28 combines with J gene TRBJ2-1; 8 bases fit TRBD2. V gave up 4 bases and J gave up 1 base; unmatched junction bases: 6. This CDR3 has 16 amino acids. The germline V gene has CDR1 MDHEN and CDR2 SYDVKM. The CDR3 reads CASSSTIAGSYNEQFF. The CDR3 DNA is TGTGCCAGCAGTTCCACCATAGCGGGGTCCTACAATGAGCAGTTCTTC.

V is TRBV5-1 and J is TRBJ1-5; unclear D gene. The V end was cut by 3 bases, the J end by 7 bases, with 11 bases between. Germline V gene data show CDR1 as SGHRS and CDR2 as YFSETQ. CDR3 length: 13 amino acids. The DNA of the CDR3 is TGCGCCAGCAGCTGGACTGAAAAACAGCCCCAGCATTTT. Protein: CASSWTEKQPQHF.

This clone has a handful of counts. V gene TRBV6-5 combines with J gene TRBJ1-1, with 8 nucleotides matching TRBD1. The CDR3 has 15 residues. The V segment lost 5 bases and the J segment 4 bases; nucleotides outside the gene matches: 9. Germline V gene lookup returns CDR1 MNHEY and CDR2 SVGAGI. CDR3 in DNA: TGTGCCAGCAGTGTGACAGGGGTGGCGAGCACTGAAGCTTTCTTT. It specifies CASSVTGVASTEAFF.

The genes are TRBV4-3 and TRBJ1-4; D is ambiguous. The germline V and J ends were trimmed by 1 base and 5 bases, with 11 bases remaining between them. This CDR3 has 15 amino acids. Looked up from germline, CDR1 is LGHNA and CDR2 is YSLEER. The CDR3 loop is CASSQGLTYNEKLFF. The CDR3 nucleotides are TGCGCCAGCAGCCAAGGTTTAACCTACAATGAAAAACTGTTTTTT.

The chain recombines TRBV19 with TRBJ1-5, with 10 positions matching TRBD1. Germline lookup yields CDR1 LNHDA and CDR2 SQIVND (reference sequence). Unmatched junction bases numbered 4, after V lost 4 bases and J lost 4 bases. The CDR3 contains 15 residues. CDR3 in DNA: TGTGCCAGTAGTACTCTGGACAGGGGGAATCAGCCCCAGCATTTT. Protein product: CASSTLDRGNQPQHF.

The count of this clone is one. The V call is TRBV7-6, the J call TRBJ1-3; tentatively, D is TRBD1 (5 bases). Germline V lookup: CDR1 SGHVS, CDR2 FNYEAQ. The CDR3 length is 13 residues. With 5 bases removed from V and 4 bases from J, the gap between germline ends came to 9 bases. The CDR3 loop is CASSPRQGNTIYF. For the CDR3, the DNA is TGTGCCAGCAGCCCGAGACAGGGAAACACCATATATTTT.

This chain joins TRBV11-2 and TRBJ2-7; D is perhaps TRBD2 (6 bases). The CDR3 totals 16 residues. Per the germline V gene, CDR1 is SGHAT and CDR2 is FQNNGV. Trimming pared 0 bases from V and 2 bases from J, leaving 14 bases between. The CDR3 loop is CASSLEAGRPTYEQYF. The DNA for the CDR3 is TGTGCCAGCAGCTTAGAGGCGGGACGGCCGACCTACGAGCAGTACTTC.

The chain joins TRBV13 to TRBJ1-6; the D gene is possibly TRBD1 (6 bases). The CDR3 runs to 16 residues. V gave up 5 bases and J gave up 6 bases, with 17 bases separating them. Germline V gives CDR1 PRHDT, CDR2 FYEKMQ (reference sequence). CDR3 sequence (DNA): TGTGCCAGCAGCCAACCCTTAGGACAGATTAATTCACCCCTCCACTTT. Translation: CASSQPLGQINSPLHF.

This rearrangement joins TRBV4-3 to TRBJ1-2, with TRBD1 as a possible D gene (6 bases). CDR3 size: 15 residues. V lost 3 bases and J lost 2, with 13 bases in between. The germline gives CDR1 LGHNA, CDR2 YSLEER. The CDR3 DNA is TGCGCCAGCAGCCAGGAACAGGGACCAAACTATGGCTACACCTTC. Translation gives CASSQEQGPNYGYTF.

This rearrangement joins TRBV7-8 to TRBJ2-5; 12 bases are shared with TRBD2. This CDR3 comprises 16 residues. Germline values: CDR1 SGHVS, CDR2 FQNEAQ. The V and J ends lost 4 bases and 1 base, in that order; junction bases with no gene match: 4. The chain's CDR3 is CASSSRLAGVQETQYF. The CDR3 DNA follows: TGTGCCAGCAGCTCACGACTAGCGGGGGTCCAAGAGACCCAGTACTTC. Looking up the rest from reference TRBV7-8 and TRBJ2-5 gives the full variable domain: GAGVSQSPRYKVAKRGQDVALRCDPISGHVSLFWYQQALGQGPEFLTYFQNEAQLDKSGLPSDRFFAERPEGSVSTLKIQRTQQEDSAVYLCASSSRLAGVQETQYFGPGTRLLVL.

The V gene is TRBV14, the J gene TRBJ2-7, with TRBD1 matching over 9 bases. Germline V lookup: CDR1 SGHDN, CDR2 FVKESK. V was clipped by 4 bases and J by 4 bases; unmatched bases: 8. The CDR3 has 15 amino acids. CDR3 bases: TGTGCCAGCAGCCGCGGGACAGGGTATCAGTACGAGCAGTACTTC. It is translated as CASSRGTGYQYEQYF.